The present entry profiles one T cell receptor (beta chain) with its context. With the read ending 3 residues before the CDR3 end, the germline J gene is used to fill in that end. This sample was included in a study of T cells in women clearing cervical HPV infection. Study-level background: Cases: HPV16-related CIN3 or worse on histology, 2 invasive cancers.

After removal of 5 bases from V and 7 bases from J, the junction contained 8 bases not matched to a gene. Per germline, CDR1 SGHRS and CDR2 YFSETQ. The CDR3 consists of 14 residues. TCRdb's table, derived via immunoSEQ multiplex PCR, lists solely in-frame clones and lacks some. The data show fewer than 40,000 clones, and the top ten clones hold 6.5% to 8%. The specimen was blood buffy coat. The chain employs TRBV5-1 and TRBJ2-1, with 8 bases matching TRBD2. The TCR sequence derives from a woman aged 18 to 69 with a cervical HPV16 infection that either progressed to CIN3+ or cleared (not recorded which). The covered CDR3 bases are TGCGCCAGCAGTAGGAGCGGGGGAGGTAATGAG. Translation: CASSRSGGGNE. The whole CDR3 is CASSRSGGGNEQFF.